These T cell receptor beta chains were read from a single sample in a study of T cells in Graves' hyperthyroidism and ophthalmopathy. MiXCR, applied by TCRdb to the multiplex PCR reads, yields one record per CDR3 protein. The sample shows approximately 570,000 distinct CDR3 sequences, approximately 20% of them seen only once. Sequenced sample: blood. The receptors stem from a middle-aged man with Graves' ophthalmopathy. Both conserved end residues are part of each CDR3. D genes are given only for firm matches. Rows may omit the clone size; those that give it use once, few, many or a size class.

clone_size: -
v_call: TRBV4-2
d_call: TRBD2
j_call: TRBJ2-2
cdr3_aa: CASSQNGLAGGNTGELFF
cdr3_nt: TGTGCCAGCAGCCAGAACGGACTAGCGGGGGGGAACACCGGGGAGCTGTTTTTT

clone_size: many
v_call: TRBV5-1
d_call: TRBD2
j_call: TRBJ2-3
cdr3_aa: CASSFSGGAVDTQYF
cdr3_nt: TGCGCCAGCAGCTTTAGCGGGGGGGCCGTAGATACGCAGTATTTT

clone_size: -
v_call: TRBV6-2/TRBV6-3
d_call: TRBD1
j_call: TRBJ1-3
cdr3_aa: CASSTGVSGNTIYF
cdr3_nt: TGTGCCAGCAGCACAGGGGTCTCTGGAAACACCATATATTTT

clone_size: -
v_call: TRBV5-1
d_call: -
j_call: TRBJ2-5
cdr3_aa: CASSPSTGTQETQYF
cdr3_nt: TGCGCCAGCAGCCCCTCTACAGGGACCCAAGAGACCCAGTACTTC

clone_size: -
v_call: TRBV20-1
d_call: -
j_call: TRBJ1-2
cdr3_aa: CSASLSAYGYTF
cdr3_nt: TGCAGTGCTAGTTTGTCAGCCTATGGCTACACCTTC

clone_size: -
v_call: TRBV6-1
d_call: -
j_call: TRBJ2-1
cdr3_aa: CASSSSNAYNEQFF
cdr3_nt: TGTGCCAGCAGTTCATCCAATGCCTACAATGAGCAGTTCTTC

clone_size: -
v_call: TRBV4-2
d_call: -
j_call: TRBJ2-2
cdr3_aa: CASSQDLVTGELFF
cdr3_nt: TGTGCCAGCAGCCAAGACCTAGTCACCGGGGAGCTGTTTTTT

clone_size: -
v_call: TRBV12-5
d_call: -
j_call: TRBJ2-1
cdr3_aa: CASGGGLYNEQFF
cdr3_nt: TGTGCTAGTGGCGGGGGACTGTACAATGAGCAGTTCTTC

clone_size: -
v_call: TRBV20-1
d_call: TRBD2
j_call: TRBJ2-3
cdr3_aa: CSASPTTAGADTQYF
cdr3_nt: TGCAGTGCTTCCCCAACAACCGCGGGAGCAGATACGCAGTATTTT

clone_size: -
v_call: TRBV5-1
d_call: -
j_call: TRBJ2-7
cdr3_aa: CASSEQSGTFYYERYF
cdr3_nt: TGCGCCAGCAGCGAGCAGTCCGGGACTTTCTACTACGAGCGGTACTTC

clone_size: many
v_call: TRBV20-1
d_call: TRBD1
j_call: TRBJ1-2
cdr3_aa: CSARDGQGHYGYTF
cdr3_nt: TGCAGTGCTAGAGACGGACAGGGCCACTATGGCTACACCTTC

clone_size: many
v_call: TRBV12-3/TRBV12-4
d_call: -
j_call: TRBJ2-5
cdr3_aa: CASSLNQHVQYF
cdr3_nt: TGTGCCAGCAGTTTAAACCAGCACGTTCAGTACTTC

clone_size: -
v_call: TRBV19
d_call: -
j_call: TRBJ2-5
cdr3_aa: CASKRWAGQETQYF
cdr3_nt: TGTGCCAGTAAGAGGTGGGCAGGACAAGAGACCCAGTACTTC

clone_size: -
v_call: TRBV11-2
d_call: -
j_call: TRBJ2-7
cdr3_aa: CASSLLPADEQYF
cdr3_nt: TGTGCCAGCAGCTTACTTCCGGCGGACGAGCAGTACTTC

clone_size: large
v_call: TRBV7-8
d_call: -
j_call: TRBJ2-7
cdr3_aa: CASSLSSSAYEQYF
cdr3_nt: TGTGCCAGCAGCTTAAGCAGCTCAGCGTACGAGCAGTACTTC

clone_size: few
v_call: TRBV10-1
d_call: TRBD1
j_call: TRBJ1-3
cdr3_aa: CASSQDRGRNTIYF
cdr3_nt: TGCGCCAGCAGCCAGGACAGGGGACGAAACACCATATATTTT

clone_size: -
v_call: TRBV15
d_call: TRBD1
j_call: TRBJ1-2
cdr3_aa: CATSRAHRQGANGYTF
cdr3_nt: TGTGCCACCAGCAGAGCTCACAGGCAGGGGGCAAATGGCTACACCTTC

clone_size: -
v_call: TRBV7-3
d_call: TRBD2
j_call: TRBJ2-7
cdr3_aa: CASSSSSGWEQYF
cdr3_nt: TGTGCCAGCAGCTCCTCTAGCGGGTGGGAGCAGTACTTC

clone_size: many
v_call: TRBV18
d_call: -
j_call: TRBJ2-5
cdr3_aa: CASSPNGVEGETQYF
cdr3_nt: TGTGCCAGCTCACCAAACGGGGTCGAGGGTGAGACCCAGTACTTC

clone_size: -
v_call: TRBV20-1
d_call: -
j_call: TRBJ1-2
cdr3_aa: CSASSGGGYTF
cdr3_nt: TGCAGTGCCAGCTCTGGTGGGGGCTACACCTTC

clone_size: -
v_call: TRBV5-6
d_call: TRBD1
j_call: TRBJ1-5
cdr3_aa: CASSLGGQQDQPQHF
cdr3_nt: TGTGCCAGCAGCTTGGGGGGACAGCAAGATCAGCCCCAGCATTTT

clone_size: many
v_call: TRBV2
d_call: -
j_call: TRBJ2-3
cdr3_aa: CASSEGSLAITDTQYF
cdr3_nt: TGTGCCAGCAGTGAGGGTAGTTTGGCTATTACAGATACGCAGTATTTT

clone_size: -
v_call: TRBV20-1
d_call: -
j_call: TRBJ2-3
cdr3_aa: CSAEGGSDTQYF
cdr3_nt: TGCAGTGCCGAGGGGGGATCAGATACGCAGTATTTT

clone_size: -
v_call: TRBV11-2
d_call: -
j_call: TRBJ1-1
cdr3_aa: CASSLYRDAEAFF
cdr3_nt: TGTGCCAGCAGCTTATACAGAGACGCTGAAGCTTTCTTT

clone_size: few
v_call: TRBV12-3/TRBV12-4
d_call: TRBD1
j_call: TRBJ2-1
cdr3_aa: CASSYRDSKRDEQFF
cdr3_nt: TGTGCCAGCAGTTATCGGGACAGTAAAAGGGATGAGCAGTTCTTC

clone_size: -
v_call: TRBV20-1
d_call: -
j_call: TRBJ2-7
cdr3_aa: CSALGWVGEALGEQYF
cdr3_nt: TGCAGTGCTCTTGGGTGGGTGGGAGAAGCCTTGGGGGAGCAGTACTTC

clone_size: many
v_call: TRBV20-1
d_call: -
j_call: TRBJ2-1
cdr3_aa: CSARDQARRPLSNEQFF
cdr3_nt: TGCAGTGCTAGAGATCAGGCTAGACGGCCTCTATCCAATGAGCAGTTCTTC

clone_size: -
v_call: TRBV25-1
d_call: -
j_call: TRBJ1-2
cdr3_aa: CASSEYNDPKGYGYTF
cdr3_nt: TGTGCCAGCAGTGAATATAACGACCCCAAGGGATATGGCTACACCTTC

clone_size: few
v_call: TRBV19
d_call: -
j_call: TRBJ2-7
cdr3_aa: CASSRTSLAEQYF
cdr3_nt: TGTGCCAGTAGTAGGACAAGTCTTGCCGAGCAGTACTTC

clone_size: few
v_call: TRBV7-8
d_call: -
j_call: TRBJ2-4
cdr3_aa: CASSLADVQGGKNIQYF
cdr3_nt: TGTGCCAGCAGCTTAGCGGATGTGCAGGGTGGCAAAAACATTCAGTACTTC

clone_size: few
v_call: TRBV30
d_call: -
j_call: TRBJ2-7
cdr3_aa: CAWSPLGPGGLEQYF
cdr3_nt: TGTGCCTGGAGTCCCCTCGGCCCAGGTGGTCTCGAGCAGTACTTC

clone_size: -
v_call: TRBV12-3/TRBV12-4
d_call: -
j_call: TRBJ1-1
cdr3_aa: CTSSLGSEAFF
cdr3_nt: TGTACCAGCAGTTTAGGGTCAGAAGCTTTCTTT

clone_size: many
v_call: TRBV10-3
d_call: -
j_call: TRBJ1-1
cdr3_aa: CAITGGQGGETEAFF
cdr3_nt: TGTGCCATCACGGGTGGCCAGGGAGGGGAAACTGAAGCTTTCTTT

clone_size: many
v_call: TRBV2
d_call: -
j_call: TRBJ1-2
cdr3_aa: CASRPSGPRGGYTF
cdr3_nt: TGTGCCAGCAGACCATCGGGACCTAGGGGAGGCTACACCTTC

clone_size: few
v_call: TRBV9
d_call: -
j_call: TRBJ1-1
cdr3_aa: CASSVDEGVPPLNTEAFF
cdr3_nt: TGTGCCAGCAGCGTAGATGAGGGGGTACCCCCCCTGAACACTGAAGCTTTCTTT

clone_size: -
v_call: TRBV28
d_call: -
j_call: TRBJ2-3
cdr3_aa: CASSPARGVGDTQYF
cdr3_nt: TGTGCCAGCAGTCCCGCCCGCGGGGTAGGGGATACGCAGTATTTT

clone_size: many
v_call: TRBV12-3/TRBV12-4
d_call: TRBD2
j_call: TRBJ2-5
cdr3_aa: CASSSRLAQGTQYF
cdr3_nt: TGTGCCAGCAGTTCCCGACTAGCCCAAGGGACCCAGTACTTC

clone_size: many
v_call: TRBV5-8
d_call: -
j_call: TRBJ1-1
cdr3_aa: CASSFSGAFF
cdr3_nt: TGTGCCAGCAGCTTTAGTGGAGCTTTCTTT

clone_size: many
v_call: TRBV3-1
d_call: -
j_call: TRBJ1-1
cdr3_aa: CASSQGPTFTEAFF
cdr3_nt: TGTGCCAGCAGCCAAGGCCCGACCTTCACTGAAGCTTTCTTT

clone_size: many
v_call: TRBV12-3/TRBV12-4
d_call: TRBD1
j_call: TRBJ1-5
cdr3_aa: CASSLQGAPNQPQHF
cdr3_nt: TGTGCCAGCAGCCTACAGGGGGCCCCCAATCAGCCCCAGCATTTT

clone_size: many
v_call: TRBV7-9
d_call: -
j_call: TRBJ1-1
cdr3_aa: CASSLGVREAFF
cdr3_nt: TGTGCCAGCAGCTTAGGAGTGCGTGAAGCTTTCTTT

clone_size: -
v_call: TRBV6-2/TRBV6-3
d_call: -
j_call: TRBJ2-7
cdr3_aa: CASSYETEITYEQYF
cdr3_nt: TGTGCCAGCAGTTACGAGACGGAAATCACTTACGAGCAGTACTTC

clone_size: -
v_call: TRBV29-1
d_call: TRBD1
j_call: TRBJ1-6
cdr3_aa: CSVRTGDYNSPLHF
cdr3_nt: TGCAGCGTCCGGACAGGCGACTATAATTCACCCCTCCACTTT

clone_size: -
v_call: TRBV30
d_call: -
j_call: TRBJ2-3
cdr3_aa: CANSQGIETDTQYF
cdr3_nt: TGTGCCAACTCGCAGGGGATCGAGACAGATACGCAGTATTTT

clone_size: -
v_call: TRBV11-2
d_call: -
j_call: TRBJ1-2
cdr3_aa: CASSLGVRGYTF
cdr3_nt: TGTGCCAGCAGCTTAGGGGTCAGGGGCTACACCTTC

clone_size: few
v_call: TRBV18
d_call: TRBD1
j_call: TRBJ2-1
cdr3_aa: CASSPGQGFDEQFF
cdr3_nt: TGTGCCAGCTCACCAGGACAGGGGTTCGATGAGCAGTTCTTC

clone_size: -
v_call: TRBV19
d_call: -
j_call: TRBJ1-6
cdr3_aa: CASSPQEPVSPLHF
cdr3_nt: TGTGCCAGTAGTCCTCAGGAGCCGGTTTCACCCCTCCACTTT